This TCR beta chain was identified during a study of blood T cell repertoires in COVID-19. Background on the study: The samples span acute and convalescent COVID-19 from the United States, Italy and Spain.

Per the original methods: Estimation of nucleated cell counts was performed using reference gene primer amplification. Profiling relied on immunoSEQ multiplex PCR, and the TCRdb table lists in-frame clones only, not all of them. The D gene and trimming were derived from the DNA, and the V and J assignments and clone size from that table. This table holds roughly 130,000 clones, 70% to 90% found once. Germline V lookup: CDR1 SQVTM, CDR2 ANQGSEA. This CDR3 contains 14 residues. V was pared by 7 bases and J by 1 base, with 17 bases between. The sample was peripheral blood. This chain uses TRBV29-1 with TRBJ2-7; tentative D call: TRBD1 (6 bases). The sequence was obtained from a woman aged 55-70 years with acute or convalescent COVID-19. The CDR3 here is CSGSQGWGSYEQYF. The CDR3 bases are TGCAGCGGGAGCCAGGGGTGGGGATCCTACGAGCAGTACTTC.